The 8 T cell receptor beta chains in this list originate from one sample, sequenced in a study of brain T cells in children with intractable seizures. The method was immunoSEQ multiplex PCR; TCRdb's version includes in-frame clones alone and lacks a portion of them. The sample lists 100,000 to 120,000 clones, approximately 94% occurring once. The input for sequencing was peripheral blood, taken at surgery. These receptors all come from a boy under two years old with hemimegalencephaly and intractable seizures.

The chain uses TRBV30 and TRBJ2-7, with 16 bases fitting TRBD2. Trimming removed 2 bases from V and 0 bases from J; junction bases left unmatched: 10. This CDR3 is 19 amino acids long. Looked up from germline, CDR1 is GTSNPN and CDR2 is SVGIG (reference sequence). CDR3 DNA: TGTGCCTGGAGTTCCAGCATGGGACTAGCGGGAGGGATCTCCTACGAGCAGTACTTC. Translation: CAWSSSMGLAGGISYEQYF.

The rearrangement joins TRBV11-2 to TRBJ1-1, with D unresolved. From germline, CDR1 is SGHAT and CDR2 FQNNGV. The germline V and J ends were trimmed by 8 bases and 1 base, with 14 bases remaining between them. The length of the CDR3 is 14 residues. For the CDR3, the DNA is TGTGCCAGCGCCGGGCTGGGCTGGAACACTGAAGCTTTCTTT. Protein product: CASAGLGWNTEAFF.

The gene calls are TRBV10-3 and TRBJ2-1; D is ambiguous. This CDR3 is 14 amino acids long. The germline gives CDR1 ENHRY, CDR2 SYGVKD. Trimming shortened V by 0 bases and J by 10 bases, and 13 bases separated the two germline ends. Here the CDR3 DNA reads TGTGCCATCAGTGAGTCAGACGGCGGTGGGGAGCAGTTCTTC. This codes for CAISESDGGGEQFF.

The genes are TRBV7-2 and TRBJ2-1; D ambiguous. The germline V and J ends were trimmed by 5 bases and 5 bases, with 7 bases remaining between them. This CDR3 spans 12 amino acids. Germline CDR1 SGHTA, CDR2 FQGNSA. The CDR3 sequence: CASSAWDNEQFF. The CDR3 DNA reads as TGTGCCAGCAGCGCATGGGACAATGAGCAGTTCTTC. Looking up the rest from reference TRBV7-2 and TRBJ2-1 gives the full variable domain: GAGVSQSPSNKVTEKGKDVELRCDPISGHTALYWYRQSLGQGLEFLIYFQGNSAPDKSGLPSDRFSAERTGGSVSTLTIQRTQQEDSAVYLCASSAWDNEQFFGPGTRLTVL.

The chain joins TRBV28 to TRBJ2-7, with D perhaps TRBD1 (6 bases). Trimming removed 2 bases at V and 4 bases at J, with 24 bases between. This CDR3 is 18 amino acids long. CDR1 is MDHEN, CDR2 SYDVKM, per germline. CDR3 sequence reads: CASSLPQDSRGWGYEQYF. The CDR3 DNA follows: TGTGCCAGCAGTTTACCCCAGGACAGCAGGGGTTGGGGGTACGAGCAGTACTTC. Drawing the rest from reference TRBV28 and TRBJ2-7, the complete variable domain is DVKVTQSSRYLVKRTGEKVFLECVQDMDHENMFWYRQDPGLGLRLIYFSYDVKMKEKGDIPEGYSVSREKKERFSLILESASTNQTSMYLCASSLPQDSRGWGYEQYFGPGTRLTVT.

This CDR3 reads CASTQLAASSYEQYF. CDR3 nucleotides: TGTGCCAGCACCCAACTAGCGGCGAGCTCCTACGAGCAGTACTTC. The chain couples TRBV7-9 to TRBJ2-7; TRBD2 matches at 8 bases. The V segment lost 7 bases and the J segment 0 bases; nucleotides outside the gene matches: 8. This CDR3 has 15 amino acids. Germline V gene lookup returns CDR1 SEHNR and CDR2 FQNEAQ (reference sequence).

The chain links TRBV11-2 to TRBJ1-3, with D unresolved. This CDR3 region has 15 residues. Germline V CDR1 and CDR2: SGHAT, FQNNGV. V lost 5 bases, J lost 6 bases, and 17 bases lay in between. CDR3 nucleotides: TGTGCCAGCAGCCTCAGGTCAGGATCGATAAACACCATATATTTT. Translation: CASSLRSGSINTIYF.

This clone was counted once. The chain couples TRBV30 to TRBJ2-2; tentative D call: TRBD2 (6 bases). The V gene lost 2 bases and the J gene lost 3 bases, with 13 bases spanning the gap. The CDR3 has 15 residues. Germline V CDR1 and CDR2: GTSNPN, SVGIG (reference sequence). The CDR3 nucleotides read TGTGCCTGGAGTCACCTAGCGCGTGACACCGGGGAGCTGTTTTTT. As protein: CAWSHLARDTGELFF.